These T cell receptor beta chains were read from a single sample in a study of shared clonotypes between healthy human individuals. Generated by immunoSEQ multiplex PCR, the TCRdb table keeps only in-frame clones and is missing some. This table holds over a million clones, about 84% found once. The sequencing input was memory CD4+ T cells from PBMCs. These receptor sequences come from a man aged 18 to 35 in good health. Some clones in this sample may be carry-over from other donors' samples. Each CDR3 is given with its conserved first and last residue. D genes are given only for firm matches. Only some rows state a clone size, as once, few, many or a class for expanded clones.

TRBV5-1	once	TRBJ1-4	NA	CASSLVERRGNEKLFF	TGCGCCAGCAGCTTGGTTGAGCGGCGGGGGAATGAAAAACTGTTTTTT
TRBV2	NA	TRBJ1-1	NA	CASSEVRGRTEAFF	TGTGCCAGCAGTGAGGTCAGAGGGAGGACTGAAGCTTTCTTT
TRBV14	NA	TRBJ1-1	NA	CASSKGGGGNVDTEAFF	TGTGCCAGCAGCAAAGGAGGGGGGGGGAACGTGGACACTGAAGCTTTCTTT
TRBV19	NA	TRBJ1-2	NA	CASSISTTVNYGYTF	TGTGCCAGTAGTATCAGCACGACGGTCAACTATGGCTACACCTTC
TRBV2	NA	TRBJ1-4	NA	CASSVGPLLNEKLFF	TGTGCCAGCAGTGTAGGTCCCCTCCTTAATGAAAAACTGTTTTTT
TRBV29-1	NA	TRBJ2-1	NA	CSVGESSYNEQFF	TGCAGCGTTGGGGAGAGCTCCTACAATGAGCAGTTCTTC
TRBV30	once	TRBJ1-2	NA	CAWISPGPYGYTF	TGTGCCTGGATTTCCCCGGGGCCGTATGGCTACACCTTC
TRBV6-4	few	TRBJ2-2	NA	CASSPLAGNTGELFF	TGTGCCAGCAGCCCCCTCGCGGGAAACACCGGGGAGCTGTTTTTT
TRBV27	NA	TRBJ1-2	NA	CASSLLGVGSGYTF	TGTGCCAGCAGTTTATTGGGTGTAGGGTCTGGCTACACCTTC
TRBV10-3	NA	TRBJ2-5	TRBD2	CAISSSAGGGGETQYF	TGTGCCATCAGCTCCTCAGCGGGAGGAGGAGGAGAGACCCAGTACTTC
TRBV7-2	once	TRBJ1-1	NA	CASSLASPVNTEAFF	TGTGCCAGCAGCTTAGCGTCTCCGGTGAACACTGAAGCTTTCTTT
TRBV19	NA	TRBJ2-7	TRBD2	CASSPRTSGGTYEQYF	TGTGCCAGTAGTCCCCGGACTAGCGGAGGTACCTACGAGCAGTACTTC
TRBV9	NA	TRBJ2-6	NA	CASSVDSGANVLTF	TGTGCCAGCAGCGTCGACTCTGGGGCCAACGTCCTGACTTTC
TRBV7-8	NA	TRBJ2-6	TRBD1	CASSSLLGQGAAGANVLTF	TGTGCCAGCAGCTCCCTTCTTGGACAGGGCGCCGCTGGGGCCAACGTCCTGACTTTC
TRBV7-3	NA	TRBJ2-3	TRBD1	CASSPGQITDTQYF	TGTGCCAGCAGTCCGGGACAGATCACAGATACGCAGTATTTT
TRBV9	NA	TRBJ1-2	NA	CASSVESGYGYTF	TGTGCCAGCAGCGTAGAATCAGGCTACGGCTACACCTTC
TRBV2	NA	TRBJ1-1	NA	CASSVAMNTEAFF	TGTGCCAGCAGTGTTGCAATGAACACTGAAGCTTTCTTT
TRBV6-6	NA	TRBJ1-4	NA	CASRHRGGEKLFF	TGTGCCAGCAGACACCGCGGCGGAGAAAAACTGTTTTTT
TRBV2	NA	TRBJ2-7	NA	CASLVDTNPYEQYF	TGTGCCAGCCTAGTCGACACGAACCCTTACGAGCAGTACTTC
TRBV9	many	TRBJ1-4	NA	CASSVGMYNVEKLFF	TGTGCCAGCAGCGTAGGAATGTACAACGTGGAAAAACTGTTTTTT
TRBV5-1	NA	TRBJ2-5	TRBD1	CASSLGTGRQETQYF	TGCGCCAGCAGCTTGGGGACAGGACGCCAAGAGACCCAGTACTTC
TRBV7-3	few	TRBJ2-2	NA	CASSLDRRSNTGELFF	TGTGCCAGCAGCCTCGACAGGCGCTCGAACACCGGGGAGCTGTTTTTT
TRBV11-2	NA	TRBJ1-4	TRBD1	CASSLGTGRRRTEKLFF	TGTGCCAGCAGCTTAGGGACAGGGAGACGTCGGACTGAAAAACTGTTTTTT
TRBV11-1	NA	TRBJ1-1	NA	CASSLGGTPVGAMNTEAFF	TGTGCCAGCAGCTTAGGGGGGACACCCGTCGGAGCCATGAACACTGAAGCTTTCTTT
TRBV28	NA	TRBJ1-2	NA	CASSKIPADYGYTF	TGTGCCAGCAGTAAAATACCCGCCGACTATGGCTACACCTTC